This T cell receptor beta chain derives from a study of shared clonotypes between healthy human individuals. Study results and limitations: Genetic and exposure-history diversity was limited by the few donors. Sorted-subset sequencing was shown by rarefaction to be incomplete despite large depth.

Sorted-subset replicate PCRs used 200 ng DNA, some 33,000 T cell genomes. TCRdb's table, derived via immunoSEQ multiplex PCR, lists solely in-frame clones and lacks some. Among about 2.1 million clones listed, 93% were seen once. Germline loops: CDR1 SQVTM, CDR2 ANQGSEA. The V gene lost 5 bases and the J gene lost 2 bases, with 14 bases spanning the gap. CDR3 size: 14 residues. Naive CD8 cells comprised CD45RO-negative, CCR7-positively selected cells, excluding terminally differentiated effector memory CD45RA+ cells. Comments on this clone: The antigen is undetermined.

The chain combines TRBV29-1 with TRBJ2-3, with D possibly being TRBD1 or TRBD2 (7 bases each). The sample comprised naive CD8+ T cells from PBMCs. This receptor was taken from a man between 18 and 35 years old in good health. Some clones in this sample may be carry-over from other donors' samples. In DNA form, the CDR3 reads TGCAGCGTTCAGGGGGGGCGTCTCACAGATACGCAGTATTTT. Translating gives CSVQGGRLTDTQYF.